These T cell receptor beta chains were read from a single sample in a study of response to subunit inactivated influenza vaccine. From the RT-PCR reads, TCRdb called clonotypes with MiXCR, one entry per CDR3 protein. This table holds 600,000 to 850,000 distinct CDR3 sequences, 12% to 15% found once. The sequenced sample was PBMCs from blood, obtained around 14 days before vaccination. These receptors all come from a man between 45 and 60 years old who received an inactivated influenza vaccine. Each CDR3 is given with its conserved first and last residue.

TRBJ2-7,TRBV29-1,CSVAAGYEQYF
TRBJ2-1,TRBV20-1,CSARKLRAGAKEQFF
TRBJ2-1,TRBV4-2,CASSRVGDSANEQFF
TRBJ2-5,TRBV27,CASSFSISETQYF
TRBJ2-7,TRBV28,CASSSHEGSYEQYF
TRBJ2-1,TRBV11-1,CASSLQTKKRTRSSIVHIF
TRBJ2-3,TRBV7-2,CASSFPHSPDTQYF
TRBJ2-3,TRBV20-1,CSAREWTSGRTDTQYF
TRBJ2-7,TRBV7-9,CASSSDRGPVYEQYF
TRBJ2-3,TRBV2,CTSSDLPRPGDTQYF
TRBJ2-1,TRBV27,CASRLAGGPHSYNEQFF
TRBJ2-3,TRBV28,CASNVASGSPDTQYF
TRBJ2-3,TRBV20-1,CSAEKGQGRDGTDTQYF
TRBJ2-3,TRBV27,CASSPRRTGADTQYF
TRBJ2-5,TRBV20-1,CSARIGVETQYF
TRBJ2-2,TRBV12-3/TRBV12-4,CATRRLAGASNTGELFF
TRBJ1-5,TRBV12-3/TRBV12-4,CASSLIGLRQPQHF
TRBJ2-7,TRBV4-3,CASSQVLTSAYEQYF
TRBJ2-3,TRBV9,CATGTGDTDTQYF
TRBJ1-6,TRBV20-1,CSAPPRTGGEVRSLHF
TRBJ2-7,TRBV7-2,CASSLPSLYEQYF
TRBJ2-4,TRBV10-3,CAIRAGTGANIQYF
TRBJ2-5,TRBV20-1,CSAASALSRPGETQYF
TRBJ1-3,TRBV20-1,CSVEGLRRDTIYF
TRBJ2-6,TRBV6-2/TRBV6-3,CASSQGLVSGANVLTF
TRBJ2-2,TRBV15,CATSGLAGGPRTGELFF
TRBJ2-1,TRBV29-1,CSVERRPDEQFF
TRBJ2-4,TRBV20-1,CSVRQGRGNIQYF
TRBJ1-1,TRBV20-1,CSARDPGRRTEAFF
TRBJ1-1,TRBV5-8,CASSLIVDITEAFF
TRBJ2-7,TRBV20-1,CSARGQGRADEQYF
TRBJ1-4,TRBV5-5,CASSLAPTNEKLFF
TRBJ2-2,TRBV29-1,CSVVRVLNGELFF
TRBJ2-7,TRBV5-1,CASRQGDSHEQYF
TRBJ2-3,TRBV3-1,CASSPTSGGSTDTQYF
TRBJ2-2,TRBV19,CASSMLVAGTGELFF
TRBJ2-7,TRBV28,CASSFETGRYEQYF
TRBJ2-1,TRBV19,CASSLWTSSYNEQFF
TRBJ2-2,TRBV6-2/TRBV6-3,CASSYIAGTGELFF
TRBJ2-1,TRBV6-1,CASTDTSYNEQFF
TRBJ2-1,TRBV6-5,CASAERDNEQFF
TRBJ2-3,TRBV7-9,CASNARDRGSTDTQYF
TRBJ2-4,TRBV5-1,CASSLDPGGGKNIQYF
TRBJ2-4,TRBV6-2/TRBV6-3,CASSYSLDKNIQYF
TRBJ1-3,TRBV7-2,CASSLVVGSGNTIYF
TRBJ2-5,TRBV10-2,CASSESIGGETQYF
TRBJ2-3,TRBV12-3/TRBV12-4,CASSPRTGGGDTQYF
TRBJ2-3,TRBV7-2,CASSLFYREADTQYF
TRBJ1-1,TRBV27,CASSSNRDEAFF
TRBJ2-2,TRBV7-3,CASSLGQVGGELFF
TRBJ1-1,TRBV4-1,CASSQGADTEAFF
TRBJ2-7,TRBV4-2,CASSQESRGIYEQYF
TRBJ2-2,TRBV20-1,CSARGRGWANTGELFF